This TCR beta chain emerged from a study of blood T cell repertoires in COVID-19. Study-wide background: Both acute and convalescent COVID-19 samples were obtained from the United States, Italy and Spain. From T cells, B-cell-depleted T cells, or PBMCs came the material, which was cDNA or gDNA.

The V and J ends lost 6 bases and 1 base, in that order; junction bases with no gene match: 6. The CDR3 is 13 amino acids. The germline CDR1 and CDR2 sequences are SQVTM and ANQGSEA. Per the original methods: Amplifying reference gene primers gave estimates of nucleated cell counts. TCRdb's copy holds only in-frame clones and misses some; the assay was immunoSEQ multiplex PCR. V, J and clone size derive from that table, while D and trimming were established from the DNA sequence. The sample gives a few hundred thousand clones, roughly 90% of which show up once; 6.2% is in the top ten. The receptor was derived from a man aged 55-75 years with acute or convalescent COVID-19. Material: peripheral blood. J is TRBJ2-7 and V is TRBV29-1; 7 positions match TRBD1. Here the CDR3 reads CSVQRTGSYEQYF. The DNA of the CDR3 is TGCAGCGTACAACGGACAGGTTCCTACGAGCAGTACTTC.